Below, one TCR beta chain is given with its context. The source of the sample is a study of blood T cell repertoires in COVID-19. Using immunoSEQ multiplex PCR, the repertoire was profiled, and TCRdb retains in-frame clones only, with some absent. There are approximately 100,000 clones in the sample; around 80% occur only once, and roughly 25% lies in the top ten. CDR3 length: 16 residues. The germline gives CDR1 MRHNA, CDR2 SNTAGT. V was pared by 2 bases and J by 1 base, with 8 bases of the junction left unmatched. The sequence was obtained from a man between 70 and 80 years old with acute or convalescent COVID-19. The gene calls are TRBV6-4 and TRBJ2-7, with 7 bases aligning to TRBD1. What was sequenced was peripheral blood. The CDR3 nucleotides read TGTGCCAGCAGTGACCCCCCGGGACAGCAGTCCTACGAGCAGTACTTC. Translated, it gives CASSDPPGQQSYEQYF.